Here is one T cell receptor beta chain with its context. Its cognate antigen is unknown. This sample was included in a study of T cell responses to AZD1222 COVID-19 vaccine. The CDR3 loop spans 15 amino acids. V lost 6 bases, J lost 0 bases, and 3 bases stayed unmatched. CDR1 MGHRA and CDR2 YSYEKL come from the germline V gene. Data came from immunoSEQ multiplex PCR; TCRdb stores just in-frame clones and leaves some out. The table shows about 100,000 clones, with around 87% occurring only once. Broader study findings: Among the donors, most were white British and more were female, and clonal diversity was possibly underestimated. Spike-specific TCR depth and breadth grew after two AZD1222 doses.

The specimen comprised peripheral blood, sampled on day 0 of AZD1222 vaccination. This receptor was obtained from an adult in good health. This chain joins TRBV4-1 and TRBJ2-7; 12 positions match TRBD2. The CDR3 DNA follows: TGCGCCAGCAGTTGGACTAGCGGGAACTCCTACGAGCAGTACTTC. It codes for CASSWTSGNSYEQYF.